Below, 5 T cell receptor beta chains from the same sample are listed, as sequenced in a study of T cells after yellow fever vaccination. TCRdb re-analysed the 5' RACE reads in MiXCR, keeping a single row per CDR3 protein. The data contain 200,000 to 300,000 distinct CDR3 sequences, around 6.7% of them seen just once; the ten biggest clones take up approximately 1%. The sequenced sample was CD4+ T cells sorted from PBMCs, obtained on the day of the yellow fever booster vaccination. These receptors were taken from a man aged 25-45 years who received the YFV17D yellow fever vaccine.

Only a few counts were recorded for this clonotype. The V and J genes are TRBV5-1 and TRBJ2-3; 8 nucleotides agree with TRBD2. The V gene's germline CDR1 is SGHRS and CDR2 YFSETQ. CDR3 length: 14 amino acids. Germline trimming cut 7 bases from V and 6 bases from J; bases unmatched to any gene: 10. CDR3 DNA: TGCGCCAGCGTACGAGCGGGAGTGGGGGATACGCAGTATTTT. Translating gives CASVRAGVGDTQYF.

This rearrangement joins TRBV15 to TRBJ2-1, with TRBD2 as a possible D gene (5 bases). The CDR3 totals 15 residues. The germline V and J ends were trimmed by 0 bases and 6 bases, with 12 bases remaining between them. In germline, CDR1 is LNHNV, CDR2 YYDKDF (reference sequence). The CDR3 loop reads CATSRDPDSGNEQFF. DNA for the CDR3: TGTGCCACCAGCAGAGACCCGGACTCCGGCAATGAGCAGTTCTTC. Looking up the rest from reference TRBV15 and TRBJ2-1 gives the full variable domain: DAMVIQNPRYQVTQFGKPVTLSCSQTLNHNVMYWYQQKSSQAPKLLFHYYDKDFNNEADTPDNFQSRRPNTSFCFLDIRSPGLGDTAMYLCATSRDPDSGNEQFFGPGTRLTVL.

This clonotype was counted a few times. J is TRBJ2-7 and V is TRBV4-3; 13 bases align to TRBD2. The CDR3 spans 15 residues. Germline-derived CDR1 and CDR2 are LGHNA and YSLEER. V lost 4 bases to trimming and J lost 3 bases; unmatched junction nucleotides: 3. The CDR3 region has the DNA TGCGCCAGCAGCCGAGGACTAGCGGGAGACTACGAGCAGTACTTC. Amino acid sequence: CASSRGLAGDYEQYF.

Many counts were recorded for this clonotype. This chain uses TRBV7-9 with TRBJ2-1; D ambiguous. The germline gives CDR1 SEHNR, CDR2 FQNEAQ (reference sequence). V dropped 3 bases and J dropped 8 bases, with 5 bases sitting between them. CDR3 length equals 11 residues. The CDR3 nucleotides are TGTGCCAGCAGCTTTAAGGATGAGCAGTTCTTC. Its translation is CASSFKDEQFF.

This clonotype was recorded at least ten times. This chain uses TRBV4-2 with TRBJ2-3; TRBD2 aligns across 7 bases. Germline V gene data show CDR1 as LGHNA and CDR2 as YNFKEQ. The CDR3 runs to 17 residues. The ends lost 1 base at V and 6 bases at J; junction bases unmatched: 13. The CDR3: CASSQVGRLADSDTQYF. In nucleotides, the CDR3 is TGTGCCAGCAGCCAAGTCGGTCGTCTAGCGGACTCTGATACGCAGTATTTT.